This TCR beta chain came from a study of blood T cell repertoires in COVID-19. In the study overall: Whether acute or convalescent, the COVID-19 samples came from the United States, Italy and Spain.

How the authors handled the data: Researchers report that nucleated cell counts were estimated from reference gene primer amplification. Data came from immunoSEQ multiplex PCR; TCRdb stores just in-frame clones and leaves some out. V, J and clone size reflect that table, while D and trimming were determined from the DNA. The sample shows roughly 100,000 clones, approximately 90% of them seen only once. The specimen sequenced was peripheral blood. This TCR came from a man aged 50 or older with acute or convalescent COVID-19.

The CDR3 coding sequence is TGCGCCAGCAGCTCGGTATCGACAGGGGAAGGGGGCTACACCTTC. It specifies CASSSVSTGEGGYTF. The chain links TRBV5-1 to TRBJ1-2; 8 bases are shared with TRBD1. Germline lookup yields CDR1 SGHRS and CDR2 YFSETQ. J lost 8 bases, V lost 3 bases, and 12 bases had no gene match. This CDR3 is built from 15 residues.